These 24 T cell receptor beta chains originate from one sample sequenced in a study of blood T cell repertoires in COVID-19. Method: immunoSEQ multiplex PCR; TCRdb's copy keeps in-frame clones and lacks some. The data hold about 82,000 clones, with roughly 80% observed a single time. The source material was peripheral blood. The receptor set was obtained from a man in his fifties or sixties with COVID-19, enrolled during active disease.

This clone was found once. The V call is TRBV19, the J call TRBJ1-5; D is undetermined. V lost 5 bases to trimming and J lost 0 bases, with 17 bases between them. The CDR3 extends over 17 amino acids. Germline V gene sequence: CDR1 LNHDA, CDR2 SQIVND (reference sequence). The CDR3 reads CASSPDSGGNSNQPQHF. In nucleotides, the CDR3 is TGTGCCAGTAGTCCCGACTCCGGAGGGAATAGCAATCAGCCCCAGCATTTT.

The chain recombines TRBV6-1 with TRBJ1-2, with D possibly being TRBD1 (6 bases). Germline CDR1 is MNHNS and CDR2 is SASEGT. V lost 3 bases and J lost 3, with 14 bases in between. This CDR3 comprises 15 residues. The CDR3 sequence is CASSEGSGTYYGYTF. The CDR3 DNA follows: TGTGCCAGCAGTGAGGGGTCCGGGACATACTATGGCTACACCTTC.

The DNA for the CDR3 is TGTGCCAGCAGCTTCACGACGGGCGAGGGCAGCAATCAGCCCCAGCATTTT. Its protein is CASSFTTGEGSNQPQHF. The chain combines TRBV7-2 with TRBJ1-5; D is ambiguous. V was shortened by 3 bases and J by 1 base, with 16 bases between the two germline ends. CDR1 and CDR2 from the germline V gene are SGHTA and FQGNSA. This CDR3 has 17 residues.

The chain employs TRBV6-5 and TRBJ2-7, with 8 positions matching TRBD1. The CDR3 contains 15 residues. Per germline, CDR1 MNHEY and CDR2 SVGAGI. The V and J ends lost 7 bases and 1 base, in that order; junction bases with no gene match: 9. CDR3 loop: CASTRSGQGSYEQYF. CDR3 in DNA: TGTGCCAGCACCAGGTCAGGACAGGGATCCTACGAGCAGTACTTC.

There are a few counts of this clone. The chain links TRBV7-9 to TRBJ2-4, with 9 bases lining up with TRBD1. Germline V gives CDR1 SEHNR, CDR2 FQNEAQ (reference sequence). The junction had 9 bases not matched to a gene; V was cut back by 5 bases and J by 1 base. The CDR3 is 17 residues long. The CDR3 DNA reads as TGTGCCAGCAGCCTAGAGGGGACAGGGTATGCCAAAAACATTCAGTACTTC. This codes for CASSLEGTGYAKNIQYF.

The rearrangement uses TRBV27 and TRBJ2-5; D is possibly TRBD2 (6 bases). With 2 bases removed from V and 5 bases from J, the gap between germline ends came to 12 bases. CDR3 size: 14 residues. The V gene's germline CDR1 is MNHEY and CDR2 SMNVEV (reference sequence). The CDR3 DNA sequence: TGTGCCAGCAGTTTAGAGGGGAGGAGGGAGACCCAGTACTTC. It yields the protein CASSLEGRRETQYF.

This rearrangement joins TRBV19 to TRBJ2-3, with 10 bases lining up with TRBD1. This CDR3 is built from 16 residues. Germline V lookup: CDR1 LNHDA, CDR2 SQIVND (reference sequence). Unmatched junction bases numbered 11, after V lost 6 bases and J lost 5 bases. This CDR3 reads CASRTGGAISVDTQYF. DNA for the CDR3: TGTGCCAGTAGGACAGGGGGCGCTATCTCAGTAGATACGCAGTATTTT.

V gene TRBV6-5 combines with J gene TRBJ2-2; D possibly corresponds to TRBD2 (5 bases). Germline CDR1 reads MNHEY; CDR2 reads SVGAGI. This CDR3 is built from 16 residues. Trimming removed 0 bases from V and 5 bases from J, with 13 bases in between. The CDR3 spells CASSYSNRGSTGELFF. The CDR3 nucleotides are TGTGCCAGCAGTTACTCGAACCGGGGATCTACCGGGGAGCTGTTTTTT.

There are a few counts of this clone. The chain recombines TRBV15 with TRBJ2-1; no clear D. Per germline, CDR1 LNHNV and CDR2 YYDKDF (reference sequence). The V end was cut by 1 base, the J end by 4 bases, with 14 bases between. CDR3 length: 16 amino acids. The CDR3 nucleotides read TGTGCCACCAGCAGAGGGGTAGACATCAATTACAATGAGCAGTTCTTC. The encoded protein is CATSRGVDINYNEQFF.

The chain carries TRBV7-8 and TRBJ2-1; TRBD2 matches at 7 bases. V lost 8 bases to trimming and J lost 9 bases; unmatched junction nucleotides: 7. The length of the CDR3 is 12 residues. The germline gives CDR1 SGHVS, CDR2 FQNEAQ. The chain's CDR3 is CASSMGGGEQFF. The CDR3 coding sequence is TGTGCCAGCTCAATGGGGGGGGGTGAGCAGTTCTTC.

V is TRBV12-3 or TRBV12-4 and J is TRBJ2-1, with 7 bases lining up with TRBD1. The CDR3 is 12 amino acids. Trimming removed 7 bases from V and 6 bases from J; junction bases left unmatched: 3. The CDR3 region is CASTSGGNEQFF. The CDR3, as DNA: TGTGCCAGCACCTCAGGGGGCAATGAGCAGTTCTTC.

The rearrangement joins TRBV3-1 (or the pseudogene TRBV3-2) to TRBJ1-1; no reliable D call. The CDR3 contains 15 residues. Germline V gene lookup returns CDR1 LGHDT and CDR2 YNNKEL (reference sequence). Trimming took 0 bases from V and 4 from J, leaving 12 bases between them. The CDR3 DNA reads as TGTGCCAGCAGCCAAGAGTCGCAGTACCTCACTGAAGCTTTCTTT. As protein: CASSQESQYLTEAFF.

The rearrangement uses TRBV27 and TRBJ2-7, with D possibly TRBD2 on 5 matching bases. Trimming removed 5 bases at V and 6 bases at J, with 20 bases between. CDR1 is MNHEY and CDR2 is SMNVEV in the germline V gene (reference sequence). The CDR3 spans 15 residues. The CDR3 DNA is TGTGCCAGCAGTCCCCGTTCTCGGGGATCGGGCGAGCAGTACTTC. Protein product: CASSPRSRGSGEQYF.

The rearrangement uses TRBV7-3 and TRBJ2-5, with D possibly TRBD1 on 6 matching bases. The CDR3 runs 13 residues. The V gene's germline CDR1 is SGHTA and CDR2 FQGTGA. V shed 5 bases and J shed 6 bases, with 13 bases lying between them. DNA of the CDR3: TGTGCCAGCAGCCTTTGGGGGCAGCAGACCCAGTACTTC. This translates into CASSLWGQQTQYF.

This clone was seen just once. This rearrangement joins TRBV2 to TRBJ1-5; 9 bases fit TRBD1. Trimming at V came to 6 bases and at J to 3 bases, leaving 6 bases not matched to a gene. The CDR3 is 15 residues long. Germline V gene data show CDR1 as SNHLY and CDR2 as FYNNEI. CDR3 amino acids: CASSLQGALNQPQHF. The CDR3 coding sequence is TGTGCCAGCAGCCTACAGGGGGCCCTCAATCAGCCCCAGCATTTT. The full variable domain, completed using reference TRBV2 and TRBJ1-5, is EPEVTQTPSHQVTQMGQEVILRCVPISNHLYFYWYRQILGQKVEFLVSFYNNEISEKSEIFDDQFSVERPDGSNFTLKIRSTKLEDSAMYFCASSLQGALNQPQHFGDGTRLSIL.

This sequence joins TRBV7-2 and TRBJ1-5, with TRBD1 as a possible D gene (6 bases). The CDR3 is 14 amino acids. V lost 1 base and J lost 2, with 6 bases in between. The germline gives CDR1 SGHTA, CDR2 FQGNSA. CDR3 sequence (DNA): TGTGCCAGCAGCTTAGACAGGGGCAATCAGCCCCAGCATTTT. This gives the protein CASSLDRGNQPQHF.

The chain links TRBV2 to TRBJ1-4; D is undetermined. CDR3 length: 12 residues. CDR1 SNHLY and CDR2 FYNNEI come from the germline V gene. V lost 3 bases to trimming and J lost 6 bases, with 5 bases between them. DNA for the CDR3: TGTGCCAGCAGTGATCGTGATGAAAAACTGTTTTTT. Protein sequence: CASSDRDEKLFF.

This chain joins TRBV4-1 and TRBJ2-7; D may be TRBD2 (6 bases). The CDR3 runs to 15 residues. V gave up 2 bases and J gave up 1 base, with 12 bases separating them. CDR1 and CDR2 from the germline V gene are MGHRA and YSYEKL. For the CDR3, the DNA is TGCGCCAGCAGCCAATCTCTAGCGAGGTCCTACGAGCAGTACTTC. Amino acid sequence: CASSQSLARSYEQYF.

This rearrangement joins TRBV9 to TRBJ2-2; 9 bases line up with TRBD2. This CDR3 contains 16 residues. Per germline, CDR1 SGDLS and CDR2 YYNGEE. J lost 1 base, V lost 4 bases, and 5 bases had no gene match. CDR3 sequence: CASSFRAGGNTGELFF. CDR3 in DNA: TGTGCCAGCAGCTTCAGAGCGGGGGGGAACACCGGGGAGCTGTTTTTT.

The chain is built from TRBV21-1 and TRBJ1-5; TRBD1, the table's D call, was not compared with the DNA. TRBV21-1 corresponds to a pseudogene. This CDR3 spans 12 amino acids. Here the CDR3 DNA reads TGTGCCAGCAGCCCCCAGAATCAGCCCCAGCATTTT. Residues: CASSPQNQPQHF.

The chain employs TRBV19 and TRBJ2-1; tentatively, D is TRBD2 (6 bases). The V end lost 10 bases, the J end lost 0 bases, and 16 bases lay between the germline ends. CDR1 is LNHDA, CDR2 SQIVND, per germline (reference sequence). The CDR3 loop spans 15 amino acids. CDR3 loop: CATKLGGLSYNEQFF. The CDR3 nucleotides are TGTGCCACCAAGCTGGGGGGTCTCTCCTACAATGAGCAGTTCTTC. Variable domain in full (rest from reference TRBV19 and TRBJ2-1): DGGITQSPKYLFRKEGQNVTLSCEQNLNHDAMYWYRQDPGQGLRLIYYSQIVNDFQKGDIAEGYSVSREKKESFPLTVTSAQKNPTAFYLCATKLGGLSYNEQFFGPGTRLTVL.

This clone was counted a few times. This CDR3 reads CASSDRGQRPISGRGPQHF. For the CDR3, the DNA is TGCGCCAGCAGTGACAGGGGACAAAGGCCGATAAGCGGAAGGGGGCCCCAGCATTTT. J is TRBJ1-5 and V is TRBV10-1, with D possibly being TRBD1 (6 bases). The CDR3 extends over 19 amino acids. Trimming pared 3 bases from V and 9 bases from J, leaving 30 bases between. Germline V lookup: CDR1 WNHNN, CDR2 SYGVQD (reference sequence).

This clone was found a few times. The chain combines TRBV3-1 (or the pseudogene TRBV3-2) with TRBJ1-4; 10 nucleotides match TRBD1. The CDR3 sequence is 16 residues long. V shed 4 bases, J shed 3 bases, and the junction held 5 bases outside the gene matches. Germline V gene sequence: CDR1 LGHDT, CDR2 YNNKEL (reference sequence). CDR3 sequence: CASSRGQGVSNEKLFF. DNA of the CDR3: TGTGCCAGCAGCCGAGGACAGGGGGTTTCTAATGAAAAACTGTTTTTT.

This chain joins TRBV7-8 and TRBJ2-1; 9 bases line up with TRBD1. This CDR3 spans 16 amino acids. Germline CDR1 SGHVS, CDR2 FQNEAQ. V lost 3 bases to trimming and J lost 0 bases; unmatched junction nucleotides: 3. The CDR3 loop reads CASSFPTGGSYNEQFF. Here the CDR3 DNA reads TGTGCCAGCAGCTTTCCGACAGGGGGCTCCTACAATGAGCAGTTCTTC.